The rows below give T cell receptor beta chains drawn from one sample of a study of radiotherapy plus CTLA-4 blockade in lung cancer. Method: immunoSEQ multiplex PCR; TCRdb's copy keeps in-frame clones and lacks some. The profile shows roughly 86,000 clones, around four fifths of them singletons. Sequenced here: peripheral blood, sampled from a patient treated with radiotherapy plus ipilimumab. These receptors were collected from a human donor with non-small cell lung cancer who had stable disease on radiotherapy plus ipilimumab. The CDR3 runs from the conserved cysteine through the conserved F or W. Each record gives: D gene, J gene, V gene, clone size, CDR3 DNA, CDR3 protein. D genes are given only for firm matches. Clone size appears in some rows only: once, few, many, or a class for an expanded clone.

NA | TRBJ2-1 | TRBV7-3 | once | TGTGCCAGCAGCTTTCAGCAGCGAACCTCGGGGGACAATGAGCAGTTCTTC | CASSFQQRTSGDNEQFF
TRBD1 | TRBJ2-7 | TRBV6-5 | NA | TGTGCCAGCAGTTACTGGACAGGCTACGAGCAGTACTTC | CASSYWTGYEQYF
TRBD1 | TRBJ1-5 | TRBV28 | NA | TGTGCCAGCCGGGACAGTAATCAGCCCCAGCATTTT | CASRDSNQPQHF
TRBD1 | TRBJ2-3 | TRBV6-1 | NA | TGTGCCAGCGCCGGGACAGGGCGCACAGATACGCAGTATTTT | CASAGTGRTDTQYF
TRBD1 | TRBJ2-2 | TRBV6-4 | NA | TGTGCCAGCAGTCCTGACAGGGCGACCGGGGAGCTGTTTTTT | CASSPDRATGELFF
NA | TRBJ1-6 | TRBV21-1 | once | TGTGCCAGCAGCCCGCGGAGGGGTGGGGGGGGCCTTTCACCCCTCCACTTT | CASSPRRGGGGLSPLHF
TRBD1 | TRBJ1-2 | TRBV4-2 | NA | TGTGCCAGCAGCCAAGAAACAGGGGGCTTCTATGGCTACACCTTC | CASSQETGGFYGYTF
TRBD1 | TRBJ1-5 | TRBV2 | NA | TGTGCCAGCAGATCGGACAGGGAGGGCAATCAGCCCCAGCATTTT | CASRSDREGNQPQHF
NA | TRBJ2-3 | TRBV13 | NA | TGTGCCAGTCGGGGGGCAGCTGATACGCAGTATTTT | CASRGAADTQYF
TRBD2 | TRBJ2-3 | TRBV27 | NA | TGTGCCAGCAGTTTACTAGCGGGGGGATCAACAGATACGCAGTATTTT | CASSLLAGGSTDTQYF
NA | TRBJ2-7 | TRBV5-1 | NA | TGCGCCAGCAGCTCTACCGGGACCAGTTCCTACGAGCAGTACTTC | CASSSTGTSSYEQYF
NA | TRBJ1-1 | TRBV19 | once | TGTGCCAGTAGTATACAGGGAATCACTGAAGCTTTCTTT | CASSIQGITEAFF
TRBD2 | TRBJ2-7 | TRBV5-1 | NA | TGCGCCAGCAGCCACTCTAGCGGGGCTTCCTACGAGCAGTACTTC | CASSHSSGASYEQYF
NA | TRBJ2-7 | TRBV19 | few | TGTGCCAGTAGTATCAACGGAGACGGCGAGCAGTACTTC | CASSINGDGEQYF
NA | TRBJ2-7 | TRBV14 | NA | TGTGCCAGCAGCCAAGGACTCCTTCGCTACGAGCAGTACTTC | CASSQGLLRYEQYF
NA | TRBJ1-5 | TRBV6-1 | once | TGTGCCAGCAGTGAAGCGGCTTTTCAGCCCCAGCATTTT | CASSEAAFQPQHF
TRBD2 | TRBJ2-1 | TRBV10-2 | NA | TGCGCCAGCAGTCTGGCTAGCGGGAGGGCCGGTAATGAGCAGTTCTTC | CASSLASGRAGNEQFF
NA | TRBJ2-7 | TRBV9 | NA | TGTGCCAGCAGCGCCTTTTCCGGGGCCACCTACGAGCAGTACTTC | CASSAFSGATYEQYF
NA | TRBJ1-2 | TRBV2 | NA | TGTGCCAGTAGTGGGGGCGGAGATAACTATGGCTACACCTTC | CASSGGGDNYGYTF
NA | TRBJ2-5 | TRBV29-1 | NA | TGCAGCGTTGAGGGGGCCGGGGAGACCCAGTACTTC | CSVEGAGETQYF
TRBD2 | TRBJ2-5 | TRBV13 | NA | TGTGCCAGCAGCTACAACAGAGGACTAGCGGGAGGGGAGACCCAGTACTTC | CASSYNRGLAGGETQYF
TRBD1 | TRBJ1-4 | TRBV5-1 | NA | TGCGCCAGCGCACCACAGGGGGCGCTTGCTAATGAAAAACTGTTTTTT | CASAPQGALANEKLFF
TRBD1 | TRBJ1-6 | TRBV27 | NA | TGTGCCAGCAGTCCCCAACCCTTGACAGGGACCTATTCACCCCTCCACTTT | CASSPQPLTGTYSPLHF
TRBD1 | TRBJ1-2 | TRBV5-1 | NA | TGCGCCAGCAGCTGGGACAGGGAAGTACGCTATGGCTACACCTTC | CASSWDREVRYGYTF
NA | TRBJ1-2 | TRBV19 | once | TGTGCCAGTACCCTCAGGACGGGGACTTCCTATGGCTACACCTTC | CASTLRTGTSYGYTF
NA | TRBJ2-1 | TRBV6-1 | once | TGTGCCAGCAGTGAAGCCTCCGGGACCCGTCTCTATGAGCAGTTCTTC | CASSEASGTRLYEQFF
TRBD1 | TRBJ2-5 | TRBV5-1 | NA | TGCGCCAGCAGCTCAGGCCGGGACAGGGAGTACCAAGAGACCCAGTACTTC | CASSSGRDREYQETQYF
TRBD1 | TRBJ1-2 | TRBV2 | NA | TGTGCCAGCAAAAGGACAGGGGTCGACTATGGCTACACCTTC | CASKRTGVDYGYTF
TRBD1 | TRBJ1-5 | TRBV19 | few | TGTGCCAGTAGTATTCCCAGGGGGCGCGATCAGCCCCAGCATTTT | CASSIPRGRDQPQHF
NA | TRBJ1-5 | TRBV6-5 | NA | TGTGCCAGCAGCCGGGGCGGGGATCGCAATCAGCCCCAGCATTTT | CASSRGGDRNQPQHF
NA | TRBJ1-1 | TRBV5-1 | NA | TGCGCCAGCAGGGGGACGGGACGGACTGAAGCTTTCTTT | CASRGTGRTEAFF
NA | TRBJ2-7 | TRBV5-1 | NA | TGCGCCAGCAGTCCCAGCTTCGGACCAAACACCGAGCAGTACTTC | CASSPSFGPNTEQYF
TRBD2 | TRBJ2-3 | TRBV27 | NA | TGTGCCAGCAGTTCCCCGACTAGCGGGGCTAGAGATACGCAGTATTTT | CASSSPTSGARDTQYF
TRBD1 | TRBJ1-2 | TRBV18 | NA | TGTGCCAGCTCATCCCGATTGACATTGACAGGGATCGATGGCTACACCTTC | CASSSRLTLTGIDGYTF
TRBD1 | TRBJ2-5 | TRBV7-8 | NA | TGTGCCACCTCCCTCTTGCAGGGGACAGGAGAGACCCAGTACTTC | CATSLLQGTGETQYF
NA | TRBJ1-5 | TRBV18 | NA | TGTGCCAGCTCACCAGGGAGGATTGAACCCCAGCATTTT | CASSPGRIEPQHF
NA | TRBJ2-3 | TRBV9 | NA | TGTGCCAGCAGCGTCGGGGGTCGGACAGATACGCAGTATTTT | CASSVGGRTDTQYF
NA | TRBJ1-1 | TRBV6-6 | NA | TGTGCCAGCCGGAGGGAGAGGACTGAAGCTTTCTTT | CASRRERTEAFF
NA | TRBJ1-2 | TRBV2 | NA | TGTGCCAGCAGCCCCGACCGCAAAGCTCACTATGGCTACACCTTC | CASSPDRKAHYGYTF
NA | TRBJ1-4 | TRBV7-2 | NA | TGTGCCAGCAGCTTAGACGGCAGATTAGGGGAAAAACTGTTTTTT | CASSLDGRLGEKLFF
TRBD2 | TRBJ2-1 | TRBV9 | NA | TGTGCCAGCAGCCGACTAGCGAACCCCTACAATGAGCAGTTCTTC | CASSRLANPYNEQFF
NA | TRBJ1-1 | TRBV5-4 | NA | TGTGCCAGCAGCCCCGCCTGGGAGGGCACTGAAGCTTTCTTT | CASSPAWEGTEAFF
TRBD1 | TRBJ2-5 | TRBV30 | NA | TGTGCCTGGAGTGCTACGGGACAGCTACAAGAGACCCAGTACTTC | CAWSATGQLQETQYF
NA | TRBJ1-5 | TRBV5-5 | NA | TGTGCCAGCAGCTTTAGCAATCAGCCCCAGCATTTT | CASSFSNQPQHF
NA | TRBJ2-5 | TRBV5-6 | NA | TGTGCCAGCAGCGACCTATCGGCAGGGCCGATCCAAGAGACCCAGTACTTC | CASSDLSAGPIQETQYF
NA | TRBJ2-3 | TRBV5-1 | NA | TGCGCCAGCAGCCCACGACAGGCGATCACAGATACGCAGTATTTT | CASSPRQAITDTQYF
TRBD2 | TRBJ2-5 | TRBV9 | NA | TGTGCCAGCAGCGTGCGGGGGGCGCTTGAGACCCAGTACTTC | CASSVRGALETQYF
NA | TRBJ1-5 | TRBV7-2 | NA | TGTGCCAGCAGCCGTACCATGGTGGTTAGTCAGCCCCAGCATTTT | CASSRTMVVSQPQHF
NA | TRBJ2-7 | TRBV4-2 | NA | TGTGCCAGCAGCCGCGGAGTAGCAGAGTCAGGGGAGCAGTACTTC | CASSRGVAESGEQYF
NA | TRBJ1-3 | TRBV5-1 | NA | TGCGCCAGCAGGGAGGGGCTGAGCTCTGGAAACACCATATATTTT | CASREGLSSGNTIYF
TRBD2 | TRBJ2-7 | TRBV29-1 | NA | TGCAGCGCCGCAGCGGGAGGTTCGTACGAGCAGTACTTC | CSAAAGGSYEQYF
NA | TRBJ2-7 | TRBV9 | NA | TGTGCCAGCAGCGTAGACCCTCCGAGCGAGCAGTACTTC | CASSVDPPSEQYF
TRBD2 | TRBJ2-7 | TRBV5-1 | NA | TGCGCCAGCAGCCCAGGACTAGCGGGGGCCGAGCAGTACTTC | CASSPGLAGAEQYF